The 4 T cell receptor beta chains presented below share a single source sample, sequenced in a study of blood T cell repertoires in COVID-19 (dated by TCRdb to the early 2020s). Libraries came from the immunoSEQ multiplex PCR assay. The table was pulled from immuneACCESS by TCRdb, which kept in-frame rearrangements only. Such tables lose some clones; where checked, under half of the loss comes from unresolved V genes, and the rest has no known cause. In this sample the table shows tens of thousands of clones, roughly 73% of which occur a single time. Of the sample, more than 55% is held by the ten largest clones. Sequencing was done on a sample of peripheral blood. The receptors were sampled from an elderly man with acute or convalescent COVID-19.

The CDR3 DNA follows: TGTGCCAGCAGGGACAGGGGGCGCGTCTACGAGCAGTACTTC. Amino acids: CASRDRGRVYEQYF. The chain links TRBV27 to TRBJ2-7, with 11 bases matching TRBD1. Germline CDR1 reads MNHEY; CDR2 reads SMNVEV (reference sequence). With V trimmed by 6 bases and J by 3 bases, 4 bases remained unmatched. The CDR3 has 14 amino acids.

The rearrangement links TRBV5-1 to TRBJ2-1; D may be TRBD2 (5 bases). Germline CDR1 SGHRS, CDR2 YFSETQ. The CDR3 spans 11 residues. The V end lost 5 bases, the J end lost 7 bases, and 7 bases lay between the germline ends. The CDR3 DNA sequence: TGCGCCAGCAGGTGGGAGAATGAGCAGTTCTTC. The encoded protein is CASRWENEQFF.

The chain has TRBV3-1 (or the pseudogene TRBV3-2) and TRBJ2-7, with 10 bases identical to TRBD1. This CDR3 has 17 amino acids. Per the germline V gene, CDR1 is LGHDT and CDR2 is YNNKEL (reference sequence). After removal of 4 bases from V and 0 bases from J, the junction contained 9 bases not matched to a gene. The CDR3 nucleotides read TGTGCCAGCAGCCCCTGGGACAGGGGAGTGAGCTCCTACGAGCAGTACTTC. This codes for CASSPWDRGVSSYEQYF.

This clone has only one observation. The chain carries TRBV9 and TRBJ1-2, with D tentatively TRBD1 (5 bases). The CDR3 length is 15 residues. Germline V gene lookup returns CDR1 SGDLS and CDR2 YYNGEE. With 3 bases removed from V and 6 bases from J, the gap between germline ends came to 18 bases. The CDR3 DNA follows: TGTGCCAGCAGCGGAGGCCGGGGGGGGAAGGATGGCTACACCTTC. The encoded protein is CASSGGRGGKDGYTF. Drawing the rest from reference TRBV9 and TRBJ1-2, the complete variable domain is DSGVTQTPKHLITATGQRVTLRCSPRSGDLSVYWYQQSLDQGLQFLIQYYNGEERAKGNILERFSAQQFPDLHSELNLSSLELGDSALYFCASSGGRGGKDGYTFGSGTRLTVV.